This entry is about one T cell receptor beta chain. Authors' methods: Amplification of reference gene primers was used by the study to estimate nucleated cell counts. The data were produced by immunoSEQ multiplex PCR, yet TCRdb's version contains in-frame clones alone and is incomplete. V, J and clone size are those of that table, while D and trimming were read from the DNA. The sample holds 210,000 or so clones, roughly nine tenths seen once. The source of the sample is a study of blood T cell repertoires in COVID-19. Sequencing was done on a sample of peripheral blood. This TCR derives from a man aged 25-45 years with acute or convalescent COVID-19.

CDR3 residues: CASSHWQGQTYEQYF. CDR3 in DNA: TGCGCCAGCAGCCACTGGCAGGGACAGACCTACGAGCAGTACTTC. The chain joins TRBV5-1 to TRBJ2-7; 7 nucleotides align to TRBD1. Germline V gene data show CDR1 as SGHRS and CDR2 as YFSETQ. CDR3 length equals 15 residues. V gave up 4 bases and J gave up 2 bases; unmatched junction bases: 9.